This T cell receptor (beta chain) was recovered during a study of shared clonotypes between healthy human individuals. The overall study: Ranging from 18 to 49 in age, donors were two women and a few men. Per donor, CD8 memory used one plate, CD8 naive used two, CD4 memory used three and CD4 naive used three.

Regarding this clone: Its cognate antigen is unknown.

Study-level results: The generation probabilities recorded for non-shared clonotypes fell below those of clonotypes shared by all four donors. Naive subsets generally had larger estimated richness than memory subsets.

Method: immunoSEQ multiplex PCR; TCRdb's copy keeps in-frame clones and lacks some. This sample has under 1,100,000 clones; more than 65% occur once, and the top ten carry around 1.5%. The receptor was isolated from a man in his late teens or twenties in good health. The sample consisted of memory CD4+ T cells sorted from blood. Indicated subset: CD45RA-negative fraction.

CDR3 protein: CAWTRGYPYEQYF. CDR3 in DNA: TGTGCCTGGACCAGGGGATATCCCTACGAGCAGTACTTC. The chain is built from TRBV30 and TRBJ2-7; D possibly corresponds to TRBD1 (6 bases). Germline V lookup: CDR1 GTSNPN, CDR2 SVGIG (reference sequence). V lost 4 bases and J lost 2, with 12 bases in between. The CDR3 extends over 13 amino acids.